The clone carrying this TCR beta chain appeared a few times. A J-beta primer mix and a sample-barcoded 5' primer were used in a second PCR of about 7 to 12 cycles. A template-switch adaptor with 12 random nucleotides tagged each cDNA molecule. TCRdb reanalysed the 5' RACE reads using MiXCR and keeps one entry per CDR3 protein. The sample holds more than 500,000 distinct CDR3 sequences, 27% seen once. This record belongs to a study of blood T cells in healthy people across ages. A further study also used this sample, focusing on T cells of mothers and their children. That work adds: Both sample barcodes and 2-4 random nucleotides came from the M1S primer of the second PCR.

The sequence was collected from a boy younger than 10 in good health. The sample taken for sequencing was blood.

CDR3 DNA: TGTGCCAGCAGCCAAGGAGGACAGCCGAATGAAAAACTGTTTTTT. Its translation: CASSQGGQPNEKLFF. The chain recombines TRBV3-1 with TRBJ1-4; a weak D match, TRBD1 (6 bases). Germline lookup yields CDR1 LGHDT and CDR2 YNNKEL (reference sequence). The CDR3 contains 15 residues. The V gene lost 1 base and the J gene lost 5 bases, with 11 bases spanning the gap.